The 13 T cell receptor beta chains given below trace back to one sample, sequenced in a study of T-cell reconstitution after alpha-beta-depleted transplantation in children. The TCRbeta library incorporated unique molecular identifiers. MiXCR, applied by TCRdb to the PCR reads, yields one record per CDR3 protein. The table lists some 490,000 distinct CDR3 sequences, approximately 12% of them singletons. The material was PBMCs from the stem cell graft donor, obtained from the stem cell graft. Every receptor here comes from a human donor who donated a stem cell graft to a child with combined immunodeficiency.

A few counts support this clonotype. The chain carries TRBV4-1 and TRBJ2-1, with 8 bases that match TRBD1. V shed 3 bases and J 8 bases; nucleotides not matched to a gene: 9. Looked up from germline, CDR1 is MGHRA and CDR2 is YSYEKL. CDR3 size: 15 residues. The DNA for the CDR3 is TGCGCCAGCAGCCAGGACAGGGACCTTTTCTATGAGCAGTTCTTC. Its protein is CASSQDRDLFYEQFF.

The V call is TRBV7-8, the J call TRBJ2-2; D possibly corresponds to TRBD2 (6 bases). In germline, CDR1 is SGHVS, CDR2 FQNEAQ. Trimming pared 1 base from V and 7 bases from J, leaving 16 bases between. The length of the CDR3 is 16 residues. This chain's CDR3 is CASSLVGGARDGELFF. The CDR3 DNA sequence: TGTGCCAGCAGCTTAGTTGGCGGGGCGAGGGACGGGGAGCTGTTTTTT.

CDR3 in DNA: TGCAGCGTTGAAGGGGGGAAAGCGGGAGCATCCTACGAGCAGTACTTC. Amino acids: CSVEGGKAGASYEQYF. The chain recombines TRBV29-1 with TRBJ2-7, with 8 bases aligning to TRBD2. Germline V gives CDR1 SQVTM, CDR2 ANQGSEA. J was trimmed by 1 base and V by 1 base; bases with no gene match: 9. This CDR3 comprises 16 residues.

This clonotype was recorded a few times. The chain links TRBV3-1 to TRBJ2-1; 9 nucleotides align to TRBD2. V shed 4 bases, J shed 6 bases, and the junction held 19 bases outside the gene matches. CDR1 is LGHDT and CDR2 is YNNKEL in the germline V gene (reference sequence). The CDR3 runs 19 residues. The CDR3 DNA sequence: TGTGCCAGCAGCCCGCAACCAAAAGAAAGACTAGCGGCTTCCAATGAGCAGTTCTTC. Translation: CASSPQPKERLAASNEQFF.

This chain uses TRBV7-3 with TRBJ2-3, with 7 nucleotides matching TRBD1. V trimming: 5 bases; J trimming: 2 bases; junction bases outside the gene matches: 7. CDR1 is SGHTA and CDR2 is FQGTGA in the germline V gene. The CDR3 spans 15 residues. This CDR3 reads CASSRAGGHTDTQYF. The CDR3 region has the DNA TGTGCCAGCAGCCGCGCAGGGGGTCACACAGATACGCAGTATTTT. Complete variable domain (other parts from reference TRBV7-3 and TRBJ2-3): GAGVSQTPSNKVTEKGKYVELRCDPISGHTALYWYRQSLGQGPEFLIYFQGTGAADDSGLPNDRFFAVRPEGSVSTLKIQRTERGDSAVYLCASSRAGGHTDTQYFGPGTRLTVL.

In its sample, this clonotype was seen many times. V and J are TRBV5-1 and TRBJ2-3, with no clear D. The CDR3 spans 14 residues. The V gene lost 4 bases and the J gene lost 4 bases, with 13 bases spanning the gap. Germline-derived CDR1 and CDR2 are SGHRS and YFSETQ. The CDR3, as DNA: TGCGCCAGCAGCCCACTCGACGCGTCAGATACGCAGTATTTT. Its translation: CASSPLDASDTQYF.

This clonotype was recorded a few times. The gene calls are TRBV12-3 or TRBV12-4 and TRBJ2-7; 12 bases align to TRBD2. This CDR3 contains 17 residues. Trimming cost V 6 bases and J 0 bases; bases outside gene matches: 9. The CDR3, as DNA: TGTGCCAGCAGCCGGACTAGCGGGACGCTTAGCTCCTACGAGCAGTACTTC. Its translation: CASSRTSGTLSSYEQYF.

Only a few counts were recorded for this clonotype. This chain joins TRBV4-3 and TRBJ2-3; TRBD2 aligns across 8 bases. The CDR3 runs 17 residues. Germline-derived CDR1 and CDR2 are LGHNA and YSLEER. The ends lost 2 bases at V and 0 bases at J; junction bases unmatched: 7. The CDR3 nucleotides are TGCGCCAGCAGCCAATCCCCGGGGGGGCTTAGCACAGATACGCAGTATTTT. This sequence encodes CASSQSPGGLSTDTQYF.

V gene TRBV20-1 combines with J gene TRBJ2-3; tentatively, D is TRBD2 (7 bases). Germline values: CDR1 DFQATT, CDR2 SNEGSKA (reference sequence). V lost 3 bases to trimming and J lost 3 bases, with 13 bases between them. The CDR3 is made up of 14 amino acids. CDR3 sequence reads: CSASRGAGTDTQYF. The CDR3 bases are TGCAGTGCTAGTCGGGGGGCTGGGACAGATACGCAGTATTTT.

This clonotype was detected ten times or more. The CDR3 sequence is CATSRGPGPRVEKLFF. CDR3 in DNA: TGTGCCACCAGCAGGGGACCGGGACCCCGGGTTGAAAAACTGTTTTTT. The gene calls are TRBV15 and TRBJ1-4; D is perhaps TRBD1 (5 bases). This CDR3 has 16 residues. The germline gives CDR1 LNHNV, CDR2 YYDKDF (reference sequence). Trimming took 3 bases from V and 7 from J, leaving 18 bases between them. The full variable domain, rest sourced from reference TRBV15 and TRBJ1-4, is DAMVIQNPRYQVTQFGKPVTLSCSQTLNHNVMYWYQQKSSQAPKLLFHYYDKDFNNEADTPDNFQSRRPNTSFCFLDIRSPGLGDTAMYLCATSRGPGPRVEKLFFGSGTQLSVL.

CDR3 protein: CASSYSRVEQFF. The CDR3 DNA sequence: TGTGCCAGCAGTTACTCACGGGTTGAGCAGTTCTTC. The chain is built from TRBV6-6 and TRBJ2-1; D gene ambiguous. This CDR3 region has 12 residues. Germline V CDR1 and CDR2: MNHNY, SVGAGI (reference sequence). The V and J ends lost 0 bases and 9 bases respectively, with 6 bases between them.

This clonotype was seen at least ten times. As DNA, the CDR3 is TGTGCCAGCACTGGGGGGGCCTACAATGAGCAGTTCTTC. This translates into CASTGGAYNEQFF. V is TRBV2 and J is TRBJ2-1; 7 bases are shared with TRBD2. This CDR3 spans 13 amino acids. V was pared by 7 bases and J by 2 bases, with 2 bases of the junction left unmatched. CDR1 and CDR2 (germline): SNHLY, FYNNEI. The variable domain in full, with the rest retrieved from reference TRBV2 and TRBJ2-1, is EPEVTQTPSHQVTQMGQEVILRCVPISNHLYFYWYRQILGQKVEFLVSFYNNEISEKSEIFDDQFSVERPDGSNFTLKIRSTKLEDSAMYFCASTGGAYNEQFFGPGTRLTVL.

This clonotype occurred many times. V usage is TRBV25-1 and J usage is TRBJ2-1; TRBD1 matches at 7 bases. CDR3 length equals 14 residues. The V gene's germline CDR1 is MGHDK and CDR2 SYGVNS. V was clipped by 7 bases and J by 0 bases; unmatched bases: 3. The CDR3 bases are TGTGCCAGCATGAGACAGGGCTCCTACAATGAGCAGTTCTTC. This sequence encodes CASMRQGSYNEQFF.